The 9 T cell receptor beta chains presented below share a single source sample, sequenced in a study of T-cell memory formation after mild COVID-19. Using its own MiXCR run on the 5' RACE reads, TCRdb lists one record per CDR3 protein. The sample yields some 410,000 distinct CDR3 sequences, more than 20% seen once. Source material: PBMCs or a T cell subset sorted from them (not recorded which). The receptors originated from an adult woman who had mild COVID-19 (a few samples of this study predate the infection). Cell type and time point are not known.

The chain couples TRBV7-6 to TRBJ2-3; D uncertain. Germline V gene lookup returns CDR1 SGHVS and CDR2 FNYEAQ. This CDR3 contains 14 residues. Trimming shortened V by 0 bases and J by 6 bases, and 10 bases separated the two germline ends. CDR3 sequence: CASSLASSGDTQYF. CDR3 DNA: TGTGCCAGCAGCTTAGCGTCGTCCGGTGATACGCAGTATTTT.

This clonotype has only a few counts. V usage is TRBV29-1 and J usage is TRBJ2-1, with 8 nucleotides matching TRBD2. V dropped 3 bases and J dropped 7; count of bases not matched to a gene: 14. The V gene's germline CDR1 is SQVTM and CDR2 ANQGSEA. The CDR3 length is 16 residues. The CDR3 nucleotides are TGCAGCGTTGATGGGGGGAGCGGGAGTGGAGGGAATGAGCAGTTCTTC. The encoded protein is CSVDGGSGSGGNEQFF.

The chain combines TRBV11-2 with TRBJ1-2, with a possible D match to TRBD1 (6 bases). The CDR3 consists of 14 residues. V lost 3 bases, J lost 8 bases, and 16 bases lay in between. Per the germline V gene, CDR1 is SGHAT and CDR2 is FQNNGV. CDR3 residues: CASSFGGGPRGYTF. CDR3 DNA sequence: TGTGCCAGCAGCTTCGGGGGCGGACCAAGGGGCTACACCTTC.

In its sample, this clonotype was seen a few times. J is TRBJ2-5 and V is TRBV7-2, with D perhaps TRBD1 (5 bases). CDR3 length: 14 amino acids. Germline CDR1 SGHTA, CDR2 FQGNSA. Deletions cut 5 bases from V and 6 bases from J, with 16 bases between. CDR3 in amino acids: CASSVQVSSKTQYF. CDR3 DNA: TGTGCCAGCAGCGTACAGGTTTCTTCGAAGACCCAGTACTTC.

The V call is TRBV30, the J call TRBJ2-7, with a possible D match to TRBD1 (6 bases). Germline CDR1 GTSNPN, CDR2 SVGIG (reference sequence). The V end lost 0 bases, the J end lost 6 bases, and 6 bases lay between the germline ends. The CDR3 covers 11 residues. CDR3: CAWSVGGEQYF. In nucleotides, the CDR3 is TGTGCCTGGAGTGTAGGGGGCGAGCAGTACTTC. The full variable domain, rest sourced from reference TRBV30 and TRBJ2-7, is SQTIHQWPATLVQPVGSPLSLECTVEGTSNPNLYWYRQAAGRGLQLLFYSVGIGQISSEVPQNLSASRPQDRQFILSSKKLLLSDSGFYLCAWSVGGEQYFGPGTRLTVT.

V gene TRBV3-1 combines with J gene TRBJ2-5; TRBD2 matches 8 bases. Per the germline V gene, CDR1 is LGHDT and CDR2 is YNNKEL (reference sequence). The CDR3 sequence is 16 residues long. V gave up 1 base and J gave up 6 bases; unmatched junction bases: 10. CDR3 sequence: CASSQAGAGGVKTQYF. In DNA, the CDR3 is TGTGCCAGCAGCCAAGCTGGGGCGGGGGGCGTGAAGACCCAGTACTTC.

This clonotype was seen more than once but under ten times. The rearrangement joins TRBV5-1 to TRBJ1-2; 7 nucleotides match TRBD1. Germline trimming cut 5 bases from V and 4 bases from J; bases unmatched to any gene: 8. The V gene's germline CDR1 is SGHRS and CDR2 YFSETQ. There are 14 residues in the CDR3. CDR3 DNA: TGCGCCAGCAGTCCCACAGGGGAGGCCTATGGCTACACCTTC. Translating gives CASSPTGEAYGYTF.

This clonotype was observed a handful of times. The chain combines TRBV19 with TRBJ2-5; tentatively, D is TRBD1 or TRBD2 (5 bases each). Looked up from germline, CDR1 is LNHDA and CDR2 is SQIVND (reference sequence). The CDR3 is 16 residues long. V was shortened by 7 bases and J by 10 bases, with 28 bases between the two germline ends. This chain's CDR3 is CASTSSWGTRVGGQYF. DNA of the CDR3: TGTGCCAGTACCTCCTCCTGGGGGACCCGGGTCGGAGGCCAGTACTTC.

The rearrangement joins TRBV12-3 or TRBV12-4 to TRBJ1-2; D is unclear. The V gene lost 1 base and the J gene lost 4 bases, with 13 bases spanning the gap. This CDR3 region has 15 residues. The CDR3 protein is CASSLGTRSTYGYTF. The CDR3 DNA reads as TGTGCCAGCAGTTTAGGGACCAGGTCAACCTATGGCTACACCTTC.